This entry lists 32 T cell receptor beta chains sequenced from one sample in a study of graft-versus-host responses after intestinal transplantation. TCRdb's table, derived via immunoSEQ multiplex PCR, lists solely in-frame clones and lacks some. The repertoire includes 45,000 to 50,000 clones, roughly 91% of them detected once, and 5% to 6.5% sits in the top ten. Source: PBMCs, taken 750 to 800 days after a first intestinal transplant, on the day of a second. These receptors all come from a human patient who received an intestinal transplant, so some T cells may come from the graft donor.

As regards this clone: The sample has other DNA sequences that encode this CDR3 too. The gene calls are TRBV6-6 and TRBJ2-2, with 7 bases aligning to TRBD2. This CDR3 comprises 16 residues. With V trimmed by 0 bases and J by 8 bases, 9 bases remained unmatched. Germline CDR1 reads MNHNY; CDR2 reads SVGAGI (reference sequence). CDR3 amino acids: CASSYSSGGSGGELFF. As DNA, the CDR3 is TGTGCCAGCAGTTACTCGAGTGGCGGGAGCGGGGGGGAGCTGTTTTTT.

This clone was detected once. V usage is TRBV30 and J usage is TRBJ2-3; TRBD2 agrees at 7 bases. The CDR3 loop spans 15 amino acids. The germline V gene has CDR1 GTSNPN and CDR2 SVGIG (reference sequence). V lost 3 bases and J lost 5; bases outside the gene matches: 11. The CDR3 spells CAWRRTSVREDTQYF. In DNA, the CDR3 is TGTGCCTGGAGGCGAACTAGCGTCAGGGAAGATACGCAGTATTTT.

The V and J genes are TRBV7-8 and TRBJ2-3; TRBD2 agrees at 7 bases. Germline CDR1 SGHVS, CDR2 FQNEAQ. Losses at the gene ends were 1 base for V and 2 bases for J; bases not matched to a gene: 12. CDR3 size: 18 residues. Written as DNA, the CDR3 is TGTGCCAGCAGCTTAGAGTGGGGTGGGAGGGGTCCCACAGATACGCAGTATTTT. As protein: CASSLEWGGRGPTDTQYF.

The chain combines TRBV2 with TRBJ2-5; maybe TRBD2 (6 bases). CDR1 SNHLY and CDR2 FYNNEI come from the germline V gene. CDR3 length equals 11 residues. Trimming removed 11 bases from V and 5 bases from J, with 12 bases in between. CDR3 bases: TGTGCCCTGTGGGGGGAGGAGACCCAGTACTTC. Residues: CALWGEETQYF.

The V call is TRBV14, the J call TRBJ2-4; D is uncertain. The CDR3 is made up of 16 amino acids. V was shortened by 4 bases and J by 1 base, with 14 bases between the two germline ends. The germline V gene has CDR1 SGHDN and CDR2 FVKESK. CDR3 loop: CASSPTTRPAKNIQYF. CDR3 sequence (DNA): TGTGCCAGCAGCCCAACGACCCGGCCCGCCAAAAACATTCAGTACTTC.

Points on this clone: One junction end disagrees with the germline gene, perhaps due to a read error. The rearrangement joins TRBV5-1 to TRBJ2-7; 9 bases fit TRBD2. This CDR3 comprises 14 residues. Germline loops: CDR1 SGHRS, CDR2 YFSETQ. As DNA, the CDR3 is TGCGCCAGCAGCCCTAGCGGGACGTCCTACGTGCAGTACTTC. It specifies CASSPSGTSYVQYF.

The chain links TRBV6-6 to TRBJ2-7, with D maybe TRBD1 (6 bases). The CDR3 is made up of 15 amino acids. Trimming cost V 5 bases and J 3 bases, with 17 bases left between them. Germline CDR1 reads MNHNY; CDR2 reads SVGAGI (reference sequence). This chain's CDR3 is CASSDRTENFYEQYF. CDR3 sequence (DNA): TGTGCCAGCAGTGACCGGACAGAGAACTTCTACGAGCAGTACTTC.

The J gene is TRBJ2-1, the V gene TRBV30; 9 nucleotides match TRBD1. Trimming took 3 bases from V and 6 from J; bases not matched to a gene: 3. Per germline, CDR1 GTSNPN and CDR2 SVGIG (reference sequence). This CDR3 contains 13 residues. The CDR3 DNA is TGTGCCTGGAGGAAACAGGGGGCCAATGAGCAGTTCTTC. It is translated as CAWRKQGANEQFF.

The chain has TRBV6-5 and TRBJ2-2; the D is unclear. CDR3 size: 14 residues. Deletions cut 6 bases from V and 7 bases from J, with 15 bases between. CDR1 and CDR2 from the germline V gene are MNHEY and SVGAGI. The CDR3 coding sequence is TGTGCCAGCAGCTATGTTCCCTGGAGCGGGGAGCTGTTTTTT. Encoded protein: CASSYVPWSGELFF.

The chain recombines TRBV5-5 with TRBJ1-4, with D maybe TRBD1 (6 bases). V was shortened by 3 bases and J by 3 bases, with 9 bases between the two germline ends. The CDR3 has 14 residues. Germline CDR1 SGHKS, CDR2 YYEKEE (reference sequence). CDR3 DNA: TGTGCCAGCAGCTGGGGGCAGCCTAATGAAAAACTGTTTTTT. As protein: CASSWGQPNEKLFF. The full variable domain, rest sourced from reference TRBV5-5 and TRBJ1-4, is DAGVTQSPTHLIKTRGQQVTLRCSPISGHKSVSWYQQVLGQGPQFIFQYYEKEERGRGNFPDRFSARQFPNYSSELNVNALLLGDSALYLCASSWGQPNEKLFFGSGTQLSVL.

V is TRBV4-1 and J is TRBJ1-3, with D possibly matching TRBD1 (5 bases). The CDR3 extends over 15 amino acids. Trimming took 0 bases from V and 4 from J, leaving 10 bases between them. Germline V gene lookup returns CDR1 MGHRA and CDR2 YSYEKL. This chain's CDR3 is CASSQDRGWGNTIYF. The CDR3 DNA follows: TGCGCCAGCAGCCAAGATCGGGGCTGGGGAAACACCATATATTTT.

The V and J genes are TRBV5-1 and TRBJ2-5; the D is unclear. V lost 4 bases and J 5 bases, leaving 15 bases between the germline ends. The CDR3 totals 14 residues. CDR1 SGHRS and CDR2 YFSETQ come from the germline V gene. The CDR3 sequence is CASSLGRVIETQYF. The CDR3 DNA reads as TGCGCCAGCAGCCTTGGTCGGGTAATTGAGACCCAGTACTTC.

The rearrangement uses TRBV27 and TRBJ2-5; TRBD1 matches 7 bases. CDR1 MNHEY and CDR2 SMNVEV come from the germline V gene (reference sequence). V was pared by 5 bases and J by 8 bases, with 8 bases of the junction left unmatched. The CDR3 covers 13 residues. The CDR3 nucleotides read TGTGCCAGCAGTCTAAGACAGGGTCTTACCCAGTACTTC. Amino acid sequence: CASSLRQGLTQYF.

The rearrangement joins TRBV2 to TRBJ2-5; unclear D gene. The CDR3 sequence is 11 residues long. The germline CDR1 and CDR2 sequences are SNHLY and FYNNEI. Trimming removed 6 bases at V and 2 bases at J, with 4 bases between. The CDR3 DNA is TGTGCCAGCAGGCCTCAAGAGACCCAGTACTTC. Its protein is CASRPQETQYF.

V usage is TRBV11-2 and J usage is TRBJ2-1; 9 nucleotides align to TRBD2. Unmatched junction bases numbered 6, after V lost 0 bases and J lost 9 bases. This CDR3 region has 15 residues. CDR1 is SGHAT, CDR2 FQNNGV, per germline. This CDR3 reads CASSLEFGTSSEQFF. The CDR3 nucleotides are TGTGCCAGCAGCTTAGAATTTGGGACTAGCAGTGAGCAGTTCTTC.

The CDR3 bases are TGTGCCAGCAGCGTAGCGGGCACTACCACCGGGGAGCTGTTTTTT. This gives the protein CASSVAGTTTGELFF. V gene TRBV9 combines with J gene TRBJ2-2, with D hard to call. The germline V gene has CDR1 SGDLS and CDR2 YYNGEE. The CDR3 has 15 residues. V was trimmed by 0 bases and J by 4 bases, leaving 10 bases between them.

The gene calls are TRBV4-2 and TRBJ1-4, with TRBD1 identical over 8 bases. The V gene's germline CDR1 is LGHNA and CDR2 YNFKEQ. The CDR3 covers 14 residues. V shed 4 bases, J shed 5 bases, and the junction held 3 bases outside the gene matches. CDR3 in DNA: TGTGCCAGCAGCCGCGGGACAGGAAATGAAAAACTGTTTTTT. This encodes CASSRGTGNEKLFF.

This chain joins TRBV20-1 and TRBJ1-3, with no clear D. The CDR3 has 11 amino acids. The V end lost 5 bases, the J end lost 2 bases, and 4 bases lay between the germline ends. Germline V gene data show CDR1 as DFQATT and CDR2 as SNEGSKA (reference sequence). The CDR3 loop is CSAGPGNTIYF. The CDR3 DNA reads as TGCAGTGCTGGCCCTGGAAACACCATATATTTT.

The chain combines TRBV19 with TRBJ2-7; either TRBD1 or TRBD2 may fit D (7 bases each). This CDR3 region has 14 residues. Germline V gives CDR1 LNHDA, CDR2 SQIVND (reference sequence). The V and J ends lost 1 base and 4 bases respectively, with 11 bases between them. CDR3 amino acids: CASSIAGGAYEQYF. CDR3 in DNA: TGTGCCAGTAGTATAGCAGGGGGGGCATACGAGCAGTACTTC.

The rearrangement joins TRBV9 to TRBJ1-6; D gene ambiguous. CDR3 length: 13 residues. Trimming left V 3 bases short and J 10 bases short, with 11 bases between. CDR1 and CDR2 (germline): SGDLS, YYNGEE. The DNA for the CDR3 is TGTGCCAGCAGCGCATGGGGTGAGTCACCCCTCCACTTT. It specifies CASSAWGESPLHF.

In the case of this clone: The junction differs from germline at one of its ends, possibly a read error. The V and J genes are TRBV7-7 and TRBJ2-3, with 7 bases aligning to TRBD2. This CDR3 is built from 17 residues. CDR1 is SSHAT, CDR2 FNYEAQ, per germline (reference sequence). CDR3 DNA: TGTGCTAGCAGCTCTAAACTTCTAGCGGAAAGCACAGATACGCAGTATTTT. Its translation is CASSSKLLAESTDTQYF.

The chain recombines TRBV5-6 with TRBJ2-1; 7 bases are shared with TRBD1. J lost 1 base, V lost 7 bases, and 8 bases had no gene match. CDR3 length: 15 amino acids. Germline V gene data show CDR1 as SGHDT and CDR2 as YYEEEE. The CDR3 coding sequence is TGTGCCAGCGCCGCTGGACAGGCGTCCTACAATGAGCAGTTCTTC. This codes for CASAAGQASYNEQFF.

The chain links TRBV6-5 to TRBJ2-3, with a weak D call TRBD1 (5 bases). CDR3 size: 16 residues. V gave up 0 bases and J gave up 3 bases, with 13 bases separating them. Looked up from germline, CDR1 is MNHEY and CDR2 is SVGAGI. CDR3 region: CASSYSLSRATDTQYF. The CDR3 DNA reads as TGTGCCAGCAGTTACTCGTTATCCAGGGCAACAGATACGCAGTATTTT.

J is TRBJ2-3 and V is TRBV5-1; D is perhaps TRBD1 or TRBD2 (6 bases each). The V gene lost 2 bases and the J gene lost 8 bases, with 9 bases spanning the gap. From germline, CDR1 is SGHRS and CDR2 YFSETQ. The CDR3 spans 12 residues. The DNA of the CDR3 is TGCGCCAGCAGCTTTGAGGGGGGTACGCAGTATTTT. This translates into CASSFEGGTQYF.

The genes are TRBV4-1 and TRBJ2-7; D is perhaps TRBD2 (6 bases). Germline V gene data show CDR1 as MGHRA and CDR2 as YSYEKL. Trimming removed 4 bases at V and 5 bases at J, with 15 bases between. The CDR3 spans 14 residues. The CDR3 DNA reads as TGCGCCAGCAGCCCGGGCAGGGACTGGCACGAGCAGTACTTC. This encodes CASSPGRDWHEQYF.

The chain uses TRBV6-1 and TRBJ2-2; no firm D call. CDR1 is MNHNS and CDR2 is SASEGT in the germline V gene. V lost 3 bases and J 7 bases, leaving 21 bases between the germline ends. This CDR3 contains 17 residues. CDR3 sequence (DNA): TGTGCCAGCAGTGATTATGGGCCGCGCACGGTGGGCGGGGAGCTGTTTTTT. This sequence encodes CASSDYGPRTVGGELFF.

This clone came up once. CDR3 residues: CASSLAQGVGTEAFF. CDR3 in DNA: TGTGCCAGCAGCTTAGCGCAAGGGGTTGGGACTGAAGCTTTCTTT. J is TRBJ1-1 and V is TRBV7-3; tentative D call: TRBD1 (5 bases). CDR3 length: 15 amino acids. Trimming shortened V by 2 bases and J by 5 bases, and 15 bases separated the two germline ends. The germline V gene encodes CDR1 SGHTA and CDR2 FQGTGA.

The chain employs TRBV11-2 and TRBJ2-1, with D unresolved. V dropped 0 bases and J dropped 7 bases, with 4 bases sitting between them. The germline CDR1 and CDR2 sequences are SGHAT and FQNNGV. The CDR3 loop spans 12 amino acids. The CDR3 sequence is CASSLERNEQFF. CDR3 coding DNA: TGTGCCAGCAGCTTAGAACGGAATGAGCAGTTCTTC.

The J gene is TRBJ2-7, the V gene TRBV10-3; D uncertain. The CDR3 loop spans 14 amino acids. The V and J ends lost 8 bases and 2 bases respectively, with 16 bases between them. CDR1 and CDR2 from the germline V gene are ENHRY and SYGVKD. Here the CDR3 reads CAISSLDSPYEQYF. Written as DNA, the CDR3 is TGTGCCATCTCCTCCCTTGATTCACCCTACGAGCAGTACTTC.

The V gene is TRBV4-1, the J gene TRBJ2-1; perhaps TRBD1 as D (6 bases). From germline, CDR1 is MGHRA and CDR2 YSYEKL. V shed 6 bases and J shed 2 bases, with 17 bases lying between them. The CDR3 contains 16 residues. The DNA of the CDR3 is TGCGCCAGCAGTCCGGGGACGGGACACACCTACAATGAGCAGTTCTTC. Translation gives CASSPGTGHTYNEQFF.

This chain connects TRBV7-9 to TRBJ1-1; the D gene is possibly TRBD1 (6 bases). Germline V lookup: CDR1 SEHNR, CDR2 FQNEAQ (reference sequence). The CDR3 is 16 amino acids. V dropped 2 bases and J dropped 1 base, with 14 bases sitting between them. The CDR3 spells CASSLTPGTPNTEAFF. As DNA, the CDR3 is TGTGCCAGCAGCTTAACACCCGGGACACCGAACACTGAAGCTTTCTTT.

The chain joins TRBV27 to TRBJ2-1, with 12 bases fitting TRBD2. The germline gives CDR1 MNHEY, CDR2 SMNVEV (reference sequence). This CDR3 comprises 17 residues. J lost 2 bases, V lost 4 bases, and 6 bases had no gene match. In DNA, the CDR3 is TGTGCCAGCAGTTCCCTAGCGGGAGGGAACCCCTACAATGAGCAGTTCTTC. Its translation is CASSSLAGGNPYNEQFF.